Below, 21 T cell receptor beta chains from the same sample are listed, as sequenced in a study of T cell changes during pregnancy in multiple sclerosis. Produced via immunoSEQ multiplex PCR; TCRdb's table is partial and in-frame only. Seen here are 95,000 to 110,000 clones, roughly nine tenths observed once, and the top ten hold about 0.89%. The sequences come from peripheral blood, collected after pregnancy. The origin of the receptors is a female donor with multiple sclerosis, enrolled in a pregnancy study.

This clone was observed a single time. V usage is TRBV5-1 and J usage is TRBJ1-1; TRBD1 might be the D (5 bases). V dropped 4 bases and J dropped 1 base, with 17 bases sitting between them. This CDR3 has 16 amino acids. Looked up from germline, CDR1 is SGHRS and CDR2 is YFSETQ. CDR3 nucleotides: TGCGCCAGCAGCGCACCTTCGGGGGGTGGGAACACTGAAGCTTTCTTT. Residues: CASSAPSGGGNTEAFF.

The chain links TRBV11-2 to TRBJ2-3; D is perhaps TRBD2 (6 bases). V gave up 3 bases and J gave up 3 bases, with 16 bases separating them. This CDR3 has 16 amino acids. The V gene's germline CDR1 is SGHAT and CDR2 FQNNGV. The CDR3 nucleotides read TGTGCCAGCAGCTTGAGTAGCGGAAGAGGTACAGATACGCAGTATTTT. Translation gives CASSLSSGRGTDTQYF.

The table lists this clone with a few counts. The V and J genes are TRBV11-1 and TRBJ2-7, with a possible D match to TRBD1 (6 bases). Germline V gives CDR1 SGHAT, CDR2 FQDESV (reference sequence). Trimming pared 5 bases from V and 5 bases from J, leaving 19 bases between. The CDR3 extends over 15 amino acids. The CDR3 loop is CASSLIRGTKNEQYF. In nucleotides, the CDR3 is TGTGCCAGCAGCCTAATTAGGGGGACGAAGAACGAGCAGTACTTC. The full variable domain, in which reference TRBV11-1 and TRBJ2-7 provide the parts outside the CDR3, is EAEVAQSPRYKITEKSQAVAFWCDPISGHATLYWYRQILGQGPELLVQFQDESVVDDSQLPKDRFSAERLKGVDSTLKIQPAELGDSAMYLCASSLIRGTKNEQYFGPGTRLTVT.

The chain couples TRBV5-4 to TRBJ1-1, with 7 bases aligning to TRBD1. Germline V lookup: CDR1 SGHNT, CDR2 YYREEE (reference sequence). This CDR3 region has 15 residues. Trimming removed 4 bases from V and 4 bases from J; junction bases left unmatched: 10. The CDR3 nucleotides are TGTGCCAGCAGCCCCCCGGGACAGAGGAGCACTGAAGCTTTCTTT. Residues: CASSPPGQRSTEAFF.

CDR3 nucleotide sequence: TGTGCCAGCAGCTTGGTCGGGTCTGGGGCCAACGTCCTGACTTTC. It codes for CASSLVGSGANVLTF. V is TRBV5-5 and J is TRBJ2-6; D is unresolved. Trimming took 0 bases from V and 1 from J, leaving 5 bases between them. CDR1 is SGHKS and CDR2 is YYEKEE in the germline V gene (reference sequence). There are 15 residues in the CDR3.

The rearrangement links TRBV11-2 to TRBJ1-3; unclear D gene. The V end was cut by 8 bases, the J end by 1 base, with 9 bases between. The V gene's germline CDR1 is SGHAT and CDR2 FQNNGV. The CDR3 is 13 amino acids. The CDR3, as DNA: TGTGCCAGCCGACATCCGTCTGGAAACACCATATATTTT. This translates into CASRHPSGNTIYF.

The chain combines TRBV27 with TRBJ2-1, with D possibly TRBD1 on 5 matching bases. Germline CDR1 is MNHEY and CDR2 is SMNVEV (reference sequence). The CDR3 is made up of 16 amino acids. The V end lost 2 bases, the J end lost 4 bases, and 15 bases lay between the germline ends. CDR3 amino acids: CASSLMYRMGYNEQFF. The CDR3 bases are TGTGCCAGCAGTTTAATGTACAGGATGGGGTACAATGAGCAGTTCTTC.

V usage is TRBV4-2 and J usage is TRBJ2-1, with D tentatively TRBD2 (5 bases). Germline V gives CDR1 LGHNA, CDR2 YNFKEQ. The CDR3 has 16 amino acids. V was cut by 0 bases and J by 7 bases, with 16 bases left in between. CDR3 sequence reads: CASSQDGSAGVNEQFF. For the CDR3, the DNA is TGTGCCAGCAGCCAAGATGGCAGCGCCGGGGTTAATGAGCAGTTCTTC.

V and J are TRBV2 and TRBJ1-5, with D possibly matching TRBD1 (6 bases). The length of the CDR3 is 15 residues. CDR1 is SNHLY, CDR2 FYNNEI, per germline. Trimming took 5 bases from V and 0 from J, leaving 11 bases between them. CDR3 DNA: TGTGCCAGCAGTCGTAACAGGGATAGCAATCAGCCCCAGCATTTT. Translated, it gives CASSRNRDSNQPQHF.

The chain joins TRBV19 to TRBJ2-1; a possible D gene is TRBD1 (5 bases). The germline CDR1 and CDR2 sequences are LNHDA and SQIVND (reference sequence). Deletions cut 6 bases from V and 0 bases from J, with 12 bases between. This CDR3 is 15 amino acids long. The CDR3 spells CASRPGQSSYNEQFF. CDR3 DNA sequence: TGTGCCAGTAGGCCAGGGCAGAGCTCCTACAATGAGCAGTTCTTC.

The V call is TRBV7-2, the J call TRBJ2-2, with 8 bases identical to TRBD1. This CDR3 has 16 amino acids. V shed 0 bases and J 6 bases; nucleotides not matched to a gene: 6. CDR1 is SGHTA, CDR2 FQGNSA, per germline. CDR3 in amino acids: CASSLARTGISGELFF. The CDR3, as DNA: TGTGCCAGCAGCTTAGCAAGGACAGGGATATCCGGGGAGCTGTTTTTT.

The rearrangement uses TRBV11-3 and TRBJ2-2; D is uncertain. CDR1 SGHNT and CDR2 YENEEA come from the germline V gene. V lost 5 bases and J 4 bases, leaving 2 bases between the germline ends. There are 11 residues in the CDR3. The CDR3 reads CASSRTGELFF. Written as DNA, the CDR3 is TGTGCCAGCAGCCGCACCGGGGAGCTGTTTTTT.

This chain links TRBV6-5 with TRBJ2-7; weak D call: TRBD2 (5 bases). Trimming cost V 0 bases and J 1 base, with 13 bases left between them. Per germline, CDR1 MNHEY and CDR2 SVGAGI. The CDR3 has 16 residues. The CDR3 spells CASSYSSPGFSYEQYF. The DNA of the CDR3 is TGTGCCAGCAGTTACTCGAGCCCGGGGTTTTCCTACGAGCAGTACTTC.

The chain links TRBV13 to TRBJ2-6; 9 bases agree with TRBD1. Germline values: CDR1 PRHDT, CDR2 FYEKMQ (reference sequence). This CDR3 is built from 15 residues. Trimming cost V 4 bases and J 5 bases; bases outside gene matches: 3. The CDR3 loop is CASSYGTGWANVLTF. CDR3 sequence (DNA): TGTGCCAGCAGCTACGGGACAGGGTGGGCCAACGTCCTGACTTTC.

The chain couples TRBV4-2 to TRBJ2-2; 11 bases line up with TRBD1. The germline V gene encodes CDR1 LGHNA and CDR2 YNFKEQ. The CDR3 is 17 residues long. The ends lost 0 bases at V and 6 bases at J; junction bases unmatched: 6. The CDR3 DNA reads TGTGCCAGCAGCCAAGATGGACAGGGGGCGTATCCCGGGGAGCTGTTTTTT. The encoded protein is CASSQDGQGAYPGELFF.

The chain uses TRBV15 and TRBJ2-2; TRBD1 aligns across 9 bases. Germline V gene lookup returns CDR1 LNHNV and CDR2 YYDKDF (reference sequence). The CDR3 spans 17 residues. V lost 4 bases and J lost 6; bases outside the gene matches: 12. The CDR3 sequence is CATSKGQGLTGAGELFF. The CDR3 region has the DNA TGTGCCACCAGCAAAGGACAGGGGTTAACCGGAGCCGGGGAGCTGTTTTTT.

This chain uses TRBV6-6 with TRBJ2-7; 8 bases match TRBD2. CDR1 is MNHNY, CDR2 SVGAGI, per germline (reference sequence). V lost 1 base, J lost 7 bases, and 9 bases stayed unmatched. The CDR3 is made up of 15 amino acids. The CDR3 nucleotides are TGTGCCAGCAGTTACTATGGTAGCGGGAATGGGGAGCAGTACTTC. This codes for CASSYYGSGNGEQYF.

The genes are TRBV6-6 and TRBJ1-6; weak D call: TRBD1 (5 bases). Germline CDR1 reads MNHNY; CDR2 reads SVGAGI (reference sequence). The CDR3 runs to 15 residues. V was pared by 7 bases and J by 6 bases, with 16 bases between. The CDR3 DNA reads as TGTGCCAGCAATCCCGAACTCGGGGGTAATTCACCCCTCCACTTT. Protein sequence: CASNPELGGNSPLHF.

The rearrangement uses TRBV18 and TRBJ2-5, with 11 bases matching TRBD2. There are 20 residues in the CDR3. CDR1 KGHSH and CDR2 LQKENI come from the germline V gene. V was clipped by 4 bases and J by 3 bases; unmatched bases: 19. This CDR3 reads CASSLLGLAGGPVGEETQYF. The CDR3 region has the DNA TGTGCCAGCTCACTACTGGGGCTAGCGGGAGGCCCGGTTGGTGAAGAGACCCAGTACTTC.

The rearrangement joins TRBV5-1 to TRBJ2-5; the D gene is possibly TRBD1 (5 bases). Between the trimmed V and J ends, which lost 0 bases and 4 bases, there was a span of 16 bases. CDR1 is SGHRS, CDR2 YFSETQ, per germline. The CDR3 has 16 residues. The CDR3 loop is CASSLGRQIRGETQYF. The CDR3 DNA follows: TGCGCCAGCAGCTTGGGTAGACAGATCCGAGGAGAGACCCAGTACTTC.

The J gene is TRBJ2-5, the V gene TRBV6-4; 11 positions agree with TRBD1. CDR1 MRHNA and CDR2 SNTAGT come from the germline V gene. V was pared by 3 bases and J by 1 base, with 10 bases of the junction left unmatched. The CDR3 spans 18 residues. CDR3 in DNA: TGTGCCAGCAGTGAGTTAATAGGGACAGGGGGTACCCAAGAGACCCAGTACTTC. Translation gives CASSELIGTGGTQETQYF.